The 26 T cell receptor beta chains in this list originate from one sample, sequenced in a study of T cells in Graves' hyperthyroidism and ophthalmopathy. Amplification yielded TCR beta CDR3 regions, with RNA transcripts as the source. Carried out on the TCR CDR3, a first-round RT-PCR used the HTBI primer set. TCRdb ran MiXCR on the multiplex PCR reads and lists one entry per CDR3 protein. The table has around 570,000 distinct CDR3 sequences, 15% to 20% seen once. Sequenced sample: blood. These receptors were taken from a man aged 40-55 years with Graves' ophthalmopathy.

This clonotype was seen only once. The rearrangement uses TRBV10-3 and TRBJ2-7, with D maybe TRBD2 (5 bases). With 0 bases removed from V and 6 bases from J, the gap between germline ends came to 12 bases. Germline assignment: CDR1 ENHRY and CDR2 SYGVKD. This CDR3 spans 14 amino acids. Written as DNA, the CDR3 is TGTGCCATCAGTGAGTCGTTTGATGGGAGCGAGCAGTACTTC. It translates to CAISESFDGSEQYF.

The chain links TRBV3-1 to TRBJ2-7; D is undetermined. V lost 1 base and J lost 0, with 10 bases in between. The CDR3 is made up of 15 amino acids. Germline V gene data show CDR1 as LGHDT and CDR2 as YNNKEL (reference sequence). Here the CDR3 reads CASSQGPTASYEQYF. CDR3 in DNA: TGTGCCAGCAGCCAAGGGCCCACCGCCTCCTACGAGCAGTACTTC.

For the CDR3, the DNA is TGTGCCAGTTCGAAAGGGACAGGCGGGTACGAGCAGTACTTC. Encoded protein: CASSKGTGGYEQYF. The chain couples TRBV27 to TRBJ2-7; TRBD1 matches at 8 bases. V dropped 9 bases and J dropped 4; count of bases not matched to a gene: 11. This CDR3 region has 14 residues. Germline loops: CDR1 MNHEY, CDR2 SMNVEV (reference sequence).

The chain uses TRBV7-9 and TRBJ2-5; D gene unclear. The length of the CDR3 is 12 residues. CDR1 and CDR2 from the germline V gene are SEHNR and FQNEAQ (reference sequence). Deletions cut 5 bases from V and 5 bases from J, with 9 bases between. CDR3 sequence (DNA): TGTGCCAGCAGCACGAATAGGGAGACCCAGTACTTC. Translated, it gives CASSTNRETQYF. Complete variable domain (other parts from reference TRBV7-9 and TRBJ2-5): DTGVSQNPRHKITKRGQNVTFRCDPISEHNRLYWYRQTLGQGPEFLTYFQNEAQLEKSRLLSDRFSAERPKGSFSTLEIQRTEQGDSAMYLCASSTNRETQYFGPGTRLLVL.

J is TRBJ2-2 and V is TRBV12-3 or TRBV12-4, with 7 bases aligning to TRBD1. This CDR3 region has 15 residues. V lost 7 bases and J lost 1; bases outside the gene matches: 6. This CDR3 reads CASTFRTGNTGELFF. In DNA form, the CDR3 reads TGTGCCAGCACTTTCCGGACAGGGAACACCGGGGAGCTGTTTTTT.

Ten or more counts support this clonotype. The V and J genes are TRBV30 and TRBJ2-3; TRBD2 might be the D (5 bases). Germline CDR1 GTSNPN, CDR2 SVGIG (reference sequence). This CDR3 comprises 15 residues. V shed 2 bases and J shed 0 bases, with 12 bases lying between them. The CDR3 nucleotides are TGTGCCTGGAGTAGGGTGGACTCTAGCACAGATACGCAGTATTTT. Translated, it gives CAWSRVDSSTDTQYF.

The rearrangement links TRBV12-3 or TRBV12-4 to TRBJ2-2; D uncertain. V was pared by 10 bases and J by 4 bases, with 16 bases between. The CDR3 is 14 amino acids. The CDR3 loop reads CATTAGDSTGELFF. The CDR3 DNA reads TGTGCCACAACAGCAGGAGATAGCACCGGGGAGCTGTTTTTT.

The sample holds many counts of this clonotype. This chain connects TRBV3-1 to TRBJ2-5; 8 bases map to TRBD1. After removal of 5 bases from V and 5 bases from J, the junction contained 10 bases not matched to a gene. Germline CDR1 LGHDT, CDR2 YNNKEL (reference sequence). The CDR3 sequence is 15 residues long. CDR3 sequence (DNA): TGTGCCAGCAGCGTACGCCGGACAGGGTCGGAGACCCAGTACTTC. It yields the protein CASSVRRTGSETQYF.

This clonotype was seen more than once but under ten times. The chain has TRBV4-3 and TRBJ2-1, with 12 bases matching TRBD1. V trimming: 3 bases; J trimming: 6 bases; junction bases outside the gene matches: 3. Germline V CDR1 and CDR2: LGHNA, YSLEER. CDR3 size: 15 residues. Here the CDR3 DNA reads TGCGCCAGCAGCCAGGGACAGGGGGCTCTCAATGAGCAGTTCTTC. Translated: CASSQGQGALNEQFF.

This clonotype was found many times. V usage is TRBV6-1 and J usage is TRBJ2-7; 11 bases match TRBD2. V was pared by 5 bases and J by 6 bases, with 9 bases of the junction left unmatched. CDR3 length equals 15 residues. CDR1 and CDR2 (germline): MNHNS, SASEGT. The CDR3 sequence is CASSSAGLAGGEQYF. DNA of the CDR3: TGTGCCAGCAGTTCGGCGGGGCTAGCGGGGGGCGAGCAGTACTTC.

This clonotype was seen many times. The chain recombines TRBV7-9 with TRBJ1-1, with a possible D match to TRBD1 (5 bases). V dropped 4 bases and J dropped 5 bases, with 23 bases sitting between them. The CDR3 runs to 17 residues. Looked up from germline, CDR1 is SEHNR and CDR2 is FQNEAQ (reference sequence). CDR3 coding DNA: TGTGCCAGCAGCTACCCTGGGGTAGGACCACCAGGGACTGAAGCTTTCTTT. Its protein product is CASSYPGVGPPGTEAFF.

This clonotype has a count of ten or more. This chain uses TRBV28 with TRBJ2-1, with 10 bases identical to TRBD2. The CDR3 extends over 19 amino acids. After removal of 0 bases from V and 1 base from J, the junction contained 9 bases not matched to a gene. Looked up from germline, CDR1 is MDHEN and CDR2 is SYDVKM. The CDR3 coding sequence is TGTGCCAGCAGTTTATGGTGGCTAGCGGGAGAGGGGTCCTACAATGAGCAGTTCTTC. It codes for CASSLWWLAGEGSYNEQFF.

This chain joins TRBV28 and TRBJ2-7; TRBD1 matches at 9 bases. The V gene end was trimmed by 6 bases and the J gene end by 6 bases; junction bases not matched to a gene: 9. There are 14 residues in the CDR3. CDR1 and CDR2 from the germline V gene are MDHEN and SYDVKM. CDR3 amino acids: CASRTGGRSFEQYF. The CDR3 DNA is TGTGCCAGCAGGACAGGGGGGAGGTCGTTCGAGCAGTACTTC.

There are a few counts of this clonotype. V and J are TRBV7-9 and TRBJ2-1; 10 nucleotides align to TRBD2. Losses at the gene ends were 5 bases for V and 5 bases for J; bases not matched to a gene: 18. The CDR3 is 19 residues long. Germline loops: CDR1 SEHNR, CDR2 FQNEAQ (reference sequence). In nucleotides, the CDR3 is TGTGCCAGCAGCCCCTTTGGGGGCTGGGAAGCGGGAGGGCACAATGAGCAGTTCTTC. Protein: CASSPFGGWEAGGHNEQFF.

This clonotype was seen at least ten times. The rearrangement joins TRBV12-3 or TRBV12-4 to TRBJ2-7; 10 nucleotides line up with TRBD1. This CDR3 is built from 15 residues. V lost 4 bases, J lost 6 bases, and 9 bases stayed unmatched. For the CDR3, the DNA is TGTGCCAGCAGTTCGGGACAGGGGAGGTCTCTCGAGCAGTACTTC. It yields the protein CASSSGQGRSLEQYF.

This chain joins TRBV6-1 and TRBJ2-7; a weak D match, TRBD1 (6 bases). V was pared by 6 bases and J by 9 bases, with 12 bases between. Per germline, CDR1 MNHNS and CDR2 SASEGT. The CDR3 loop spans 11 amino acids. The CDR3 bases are TGTGCCAGCAGCAGGGGCTCTTGGCAGTACTTC. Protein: CASSRGSWQYF.

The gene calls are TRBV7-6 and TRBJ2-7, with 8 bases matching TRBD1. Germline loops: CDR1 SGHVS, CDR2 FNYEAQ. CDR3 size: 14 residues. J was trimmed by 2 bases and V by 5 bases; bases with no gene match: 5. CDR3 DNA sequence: TGTGCCAGCAGCCCTCAGGGGGCCCCCTACGAGCAGTACTTC. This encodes CASSPQGAPYEQYF.

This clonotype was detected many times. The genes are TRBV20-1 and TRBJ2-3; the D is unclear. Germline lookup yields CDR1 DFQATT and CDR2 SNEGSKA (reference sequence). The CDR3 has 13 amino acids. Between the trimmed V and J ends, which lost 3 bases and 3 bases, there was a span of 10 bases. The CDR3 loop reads CSARFQSTDTQYF. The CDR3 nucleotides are TGCAGTGCTAGGTTTCAATCTACAGATACGCAGTATTTT.

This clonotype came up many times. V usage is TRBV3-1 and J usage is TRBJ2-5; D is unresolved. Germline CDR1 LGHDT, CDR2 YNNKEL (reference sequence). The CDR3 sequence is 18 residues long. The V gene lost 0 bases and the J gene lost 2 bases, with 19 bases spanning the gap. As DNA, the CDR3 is TGTGCCAGCAGCCAAGATCTCCGGGTGTTTGCTGATCAAGAGACCCAGTACTTC. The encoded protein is CASSQDLRVFADQETQYF.

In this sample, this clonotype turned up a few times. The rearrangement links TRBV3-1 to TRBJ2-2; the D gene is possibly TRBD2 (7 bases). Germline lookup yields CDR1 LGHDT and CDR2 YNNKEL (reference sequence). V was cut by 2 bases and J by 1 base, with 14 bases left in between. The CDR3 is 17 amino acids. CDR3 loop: CASSQWAGAENTGELFF. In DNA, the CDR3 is TGTGCCAGCAGCCAATGGGCGGGGGCCGAGAACACCGGGGAGCTGTTTTTT.

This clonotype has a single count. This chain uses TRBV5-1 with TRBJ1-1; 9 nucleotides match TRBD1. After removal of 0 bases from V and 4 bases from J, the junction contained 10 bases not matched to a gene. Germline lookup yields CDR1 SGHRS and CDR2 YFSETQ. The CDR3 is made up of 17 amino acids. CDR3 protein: CASSLAGQGMFGTEAFF. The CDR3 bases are TGCGCCAGCAGCTTGGCGGGACAGGGAATGTTTGGCACTGAAGCTTTCTTT.

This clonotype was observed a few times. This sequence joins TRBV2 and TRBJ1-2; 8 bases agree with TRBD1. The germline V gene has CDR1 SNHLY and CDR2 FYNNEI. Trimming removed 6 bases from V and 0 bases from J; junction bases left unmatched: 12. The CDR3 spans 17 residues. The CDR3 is CASRVLTPGQANYGYTF. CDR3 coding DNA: TGTGCCAGCAGAGTCTTAACTCCGGGACAGGCTAACTATGGCTACACCTTC. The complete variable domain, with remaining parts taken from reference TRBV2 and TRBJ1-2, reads EPEVTQTPSHQVTQMGQEVILRCVPISNHLYFYWYRQILGQKVEFLVSFYNNEISEKSEIFDDQFSVERPDGSNFTLKIRSTKLEDSAMYFCASRVLTPGQANYGYTFGSGTRLTVV.

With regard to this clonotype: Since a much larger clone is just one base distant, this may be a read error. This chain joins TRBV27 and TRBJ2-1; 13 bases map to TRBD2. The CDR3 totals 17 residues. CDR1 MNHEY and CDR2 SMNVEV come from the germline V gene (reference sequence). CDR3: CASSAGLAGLSCNEQFF. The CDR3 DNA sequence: TGTGCCAGCAGTGCGGGACTAGCGGGACTCTCCTGCAATGAGCAGTTCTTC.

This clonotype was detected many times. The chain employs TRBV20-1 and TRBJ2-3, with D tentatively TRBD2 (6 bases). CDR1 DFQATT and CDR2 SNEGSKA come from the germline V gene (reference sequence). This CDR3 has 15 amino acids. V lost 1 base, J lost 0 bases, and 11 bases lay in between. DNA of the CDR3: TGCAGTGCTAGAGGGCGACGGGGGAGCACAGATACGCAGTATTTT. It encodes CSARGRRGSTDTQYF.

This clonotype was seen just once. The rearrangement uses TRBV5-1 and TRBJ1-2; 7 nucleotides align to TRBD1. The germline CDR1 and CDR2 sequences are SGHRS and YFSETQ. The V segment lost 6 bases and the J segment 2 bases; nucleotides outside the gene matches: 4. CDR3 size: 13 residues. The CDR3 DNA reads TGCGCCAGCACTGACAGGGTGAACTATGGCTACACCTTC. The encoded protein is CASTDRVNYGYTF.

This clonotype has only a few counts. The CDR3 region has the DNA TGTGCCATCAGAGGACAGGCAGAATACTATGGCTACACCTTC. This codes for CAIRGQAEYYGYTF. This sequence joins TRBV10-3 and TRBJ1-2; 7 bases are a match to TRBD1. The CDR3 extends over 14 amino acids. Trimming at V came to 6 bases and at J to 3 bases, leaving 7 bases not matched to a gene. The germline V gene encodes CDR1 ENHRY and CDR2 SYGVKD.